Described below is a single TCR beta chain sequence and its context. What it binds is not known. The DNA is omitted, as the CDR3 cannot be located on it reliably, and the CDR3 follows TCRdb's listing. The time point is: roughly eleven-day in vitro stimulation with candidate neoantigen peptide 5. Baseline for clone expansion was a parallel culture with no peptide. The source of the sample is a study of PD-1 blockade in mismatch repair-deficient tumors. Profiling relied on immunoSEQ multiplex PCR, and the TCRdb table lists in-frame clones only, not all of them. The sample has over 13,000 clones, under 85% seen once; the top ten hold approximately 11%. The CDR3 is 19 residues long, counting both termini. In germline, CDR1 is SEHNR, CDR2 FQNEAQ (reference sequence).

The genes are TRBV7-9 and TRBJ2-4. The receptor was derived from an adult with mismatch repair-deficient cancer. The sequencing used cells cultured in vitro, collected from a patient treated with pembrolizumab. The CDR3 spells CASSPHRGTFSTSAGIQYF.